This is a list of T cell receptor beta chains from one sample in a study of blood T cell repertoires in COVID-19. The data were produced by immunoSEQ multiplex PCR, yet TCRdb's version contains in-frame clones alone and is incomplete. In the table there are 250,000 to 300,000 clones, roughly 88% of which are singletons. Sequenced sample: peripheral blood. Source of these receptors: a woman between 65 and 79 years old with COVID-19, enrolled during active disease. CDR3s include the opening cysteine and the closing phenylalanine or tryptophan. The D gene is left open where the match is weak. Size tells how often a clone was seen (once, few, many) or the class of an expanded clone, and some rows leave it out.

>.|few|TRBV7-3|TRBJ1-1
CASSLQGNTEAFF
TGTGCCAGCAGCTTACAGGGGAACACTGAAGCTTTCTTT
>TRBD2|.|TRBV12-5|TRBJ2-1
CASASGLATDEQFF
TGTGCTAGTGCCTCGGGACTAGCAACCGATGAGCAGTTCTTC
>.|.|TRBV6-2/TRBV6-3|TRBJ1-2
CASSYSTIGRGYTF
TGTGCCAGCAGTTACTCGACTATAGGGCGCGGCTACACCTTC
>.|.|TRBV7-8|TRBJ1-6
CASSLEEASPLHF
TGTGCCAGCAGCTTAGAGGAGGCTTCACCCCTCCACTTT
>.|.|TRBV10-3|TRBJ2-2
CAISGQTGELFF
TGTGCCATCAGTGGGCAAACCGGGGAGCTGTTTTTT
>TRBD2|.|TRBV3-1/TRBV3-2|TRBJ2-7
CASSGSGSSHEQYF
TGTGCCAGCTCCGGGAGCGGGAGTTCCCACGAGCAGTACTTC
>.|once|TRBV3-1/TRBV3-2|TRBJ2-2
CASSIMRTVIGGELFF
TGTGCCAGCAGTATTATGAGGACAGTTATCGGCGGGGAGCTGTTTTTT
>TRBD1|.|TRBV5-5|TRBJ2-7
CASSLLPGQGIHEQYF
TGTGCCAGCAGCCTACTCCCGGGACAGGGTATCCACGAGCAGTACTTC
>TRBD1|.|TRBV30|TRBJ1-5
CAWSRGTGLRKLRNQPQHF
TGTGCCTGGAGCCGAGGGACAGGGCTTCGGAAACTGCGCAATCAGCCCCAGCATTTT
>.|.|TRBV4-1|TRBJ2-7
CASSQGTVSYEQYF
TGCGCCAGCAGCCAAGGGACTGTATCCTACGAGCAGTACTTC
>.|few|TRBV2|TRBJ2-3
CASSGQGTDTQYF
TGTGCCAGCAGTGGCCAGGGGACAGATACGCAGTATTTT
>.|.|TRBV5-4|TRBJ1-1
CASSLIWNTEAFF
TGTGCCAGCAGCTTGATATGGAACACTGAAGCTTTCTTT
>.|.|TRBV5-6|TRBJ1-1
CASTKGGTEAFF
TGTGCCAGCACCAAAGGGGGCACTGAAGCTTTCTTT
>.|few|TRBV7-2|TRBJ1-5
CASSLAWGGNQPQHF
TGTGCCAGCAGCTTAGCATGGGGAGGAAATCAGCCCCAGCATTTT
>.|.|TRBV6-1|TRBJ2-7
CASSEPGGFYEQYF
TGTGCCAGCAGTGAACCAGGAGGCTTCTACGAGCAGTACTTC
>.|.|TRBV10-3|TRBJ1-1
CAISVGRENTEAFF
TGTGCCATCAGTGTGGGCAGAGAGAACACTGAAGCTTTCTTT
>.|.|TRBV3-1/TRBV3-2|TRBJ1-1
CASSQGTPGGAFF
TGTGCCAGCAGCCAAGGGACCCCCGGGGGGGCTTTCTTT
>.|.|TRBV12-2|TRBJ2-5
CASRFRSGGQETQYF
TGTGCAAGTCGCTTTAGGAGCGGGGGACAAGAGACCCAGTACTTC
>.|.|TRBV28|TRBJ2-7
CASSPPGFYEQYF
TGTGCCAGCAGTCCCCCGGGGTTCTACGAGCAGTACTTC
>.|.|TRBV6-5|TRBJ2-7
CASIRGALYEQYF
TGTGCCAGCATCAGGGGGGCCCTCTACGAGCAGTACTTC
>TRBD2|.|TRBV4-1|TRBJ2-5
CASSQTSGRSQETQYF
TGCGCCAGCAGCCAAACGAGCGGGAGGTCCCAAGAGACCCAGTACTTC
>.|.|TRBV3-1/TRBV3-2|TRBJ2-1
CASSRQYNEQFF
TGTGCCAGCAGCCGACAGTACAATGAGCAGTTCTTC
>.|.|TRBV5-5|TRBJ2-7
CASSSVWGDPYEQYF
TGTGCCAGCAGCTCGGTGTGGGGGGACCCCTACGAGCAGTACTTC
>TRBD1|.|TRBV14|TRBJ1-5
CASSQTGSQPQHF
TGTGCCAGCAGTCAGACAGGGAGTCAGCCCCAGCATTTT
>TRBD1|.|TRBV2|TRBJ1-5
CASSEQGDSNQPQHF
TGTGCCAGCAGTGAACAGGGGGATAGCAATCAGCCCCAGCATTTT
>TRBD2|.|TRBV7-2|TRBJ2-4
CASSPTSGRYIQYF
TGTGCCAGCAGCCCCACTAGCGGGAGGTACATTCAGTACTTC
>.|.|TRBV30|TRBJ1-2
CAWSVMAGSYTF
TGTGCCTGGAGTGTAATGGCGGGTTCCTACACCTTC
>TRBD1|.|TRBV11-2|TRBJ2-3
CASSQTGGGTDTQYF
TGTGCCAGCAGCCAGACAGGGGGCGGCACAGATACGCAGTATTTT
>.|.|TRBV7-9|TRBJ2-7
CASSPETSRYEQYF
TGTGCCAGCAGCCCCGAGACTAGTCGATACGAGCAGTACTTC
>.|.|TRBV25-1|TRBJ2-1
CASSRDFVNEQFF
TGTGCCAGCAGTCGGGACTTCGTCAATGAGCAGTTCTTC
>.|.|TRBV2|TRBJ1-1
CASRRGRVNTEAFF
TGTGCCAGCAGGAGAGGCAGGGTTAACACTGAAGCTTTCTTT
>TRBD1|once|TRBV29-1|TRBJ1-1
CSVRPSGGSFTEAFF
TGCAGCGTCCGCCCCTCAGGGGGCTCGTTCACTGAAGCTTTCTTT
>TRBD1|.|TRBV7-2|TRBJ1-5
CASSKDRGGQPQHF
TGTGCCAGCAGCAAAGACAGGGGAGGTCAGCCCCAGCATTTT
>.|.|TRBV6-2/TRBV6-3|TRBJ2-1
CASSRGKLISYNEQFF
TGTGCCAGCAGTCGGGGGAAGCTAATCTCCTACAATGAGCAGTTCTTC
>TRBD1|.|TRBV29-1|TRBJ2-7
CSVAGQGYEQYF
TGCAGCGTTGCGGGACAGGGCTACGAGCAGTACTTC
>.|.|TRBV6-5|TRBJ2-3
CASSLGSSYTQYF
TGTGCCAGCAGTTTGGGCTCCTCGTATACGCAGTATTTT
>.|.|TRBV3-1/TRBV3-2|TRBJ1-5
CASSQDGGTNQPQHF
TGTGCCAGCAGCCAAGACGGGGGTACCAATCAGCCCCAGCATTTT
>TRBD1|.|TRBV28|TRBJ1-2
CASSPGGPGQGNYGYTF
TGTGCCAGCAGTCCTGGGGGGCCGGGACAGGGGAACTATGGCTACACCTTC
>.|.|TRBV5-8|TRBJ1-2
CASSRQFIYGYTF
TGTGCCAGCAGCCGACAGTTTATCTATGGCTACACCTTC
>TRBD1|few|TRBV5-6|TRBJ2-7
CASSSGTGFFEQYF
TGTGCCAGCAGCTCCGGGACAGGGTTTTTCGAGCAGTACTTC
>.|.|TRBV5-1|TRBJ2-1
CASRGSYNEQFF
TGCGCCAGCAGGGGCAGCTACAATGAGCAGTTCTTC
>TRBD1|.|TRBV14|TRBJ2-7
CASSQEWGQGSHEQYF
TGTGCCAGCAGCCAAGAATGGGGACAGGGGTCCCACGAGCAGTACTTC
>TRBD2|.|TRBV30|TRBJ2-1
CAWSGGSLRNEQFF
TGTGCCTGGAGTGGCGGGAGTTTACGTAATGAGCAGTTCTTC
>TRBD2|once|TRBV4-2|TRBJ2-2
CASSQLSGTSGTGSGELFF
TGTGCCAGCAGCCAATTGTCGGGGACTAGCGGGACCGGGTCCGGGGAGCTGTTTTTT
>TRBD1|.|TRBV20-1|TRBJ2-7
CSASGQGLDSYEQYF
TGCAGTGCTAGTGGACAGGGGCTCGATTCGTACGAGCAGTACTTC
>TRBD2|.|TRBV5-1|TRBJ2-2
CASSLDIAGGSTGELFF
TGCGCCAGCAGCTTGGACATAGCGGGAGGGTCGACCGGGGAGCTGTTTTTT
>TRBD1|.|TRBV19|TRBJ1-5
CASSSTGGNQPQHF
TGTGCCAGTAGCTCGACAGGGGGGAATCAGCCCCAGCATTTT
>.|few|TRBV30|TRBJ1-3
CAWDTGLEGNTIYF
TGTGCCTGGGACACAGGGCTTGAAGGAAACACCATATATTTT
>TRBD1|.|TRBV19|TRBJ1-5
CASTETGVNQPQHF
TGTGCCAGTACCGAGACAGGGGTCAATCAGCCCCAGCATTTT
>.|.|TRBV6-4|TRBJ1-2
CASSDSNQVGYGYTF
TGTGCCAGCAGTGACTCCAATCAGGTTGGCTATGGCTACACCTTC
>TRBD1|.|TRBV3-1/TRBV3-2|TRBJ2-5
CASSPRQGLKGMETQYF
TGTGCCAGCAGTCCGAGACAGGGTCTTAAAGGCATGGAGACCCAGTACTTC
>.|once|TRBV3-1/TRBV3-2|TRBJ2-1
CASKSGQANEQFF
TGTGCCAGCAAGTCAGGACAAGCAAATGAGCAGTTCTTC
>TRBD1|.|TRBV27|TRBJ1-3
CASSLSLGTAGNTIYF
TGTGCCAGCAGTTTATCACTCGGGACAGCTGGAAACACCATATATTTT
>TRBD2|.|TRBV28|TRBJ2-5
CASGPGLARQETQYF
TGTGCCAGCGGGCCTGGACTAGCCCGCCAAGAGACCCAGTACTTC
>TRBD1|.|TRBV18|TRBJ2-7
CASSPGDRVPYEQYF
TGTGCCAGCTCACCAGGAGACAGGGTCCCCTACGAGCAGTACTTC
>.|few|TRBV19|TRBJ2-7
CASSIRGITYEQYF
TGTGCCAGTAGTATTCGGGGTATTACCTACGAGCAGTACTTC
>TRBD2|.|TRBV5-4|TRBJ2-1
CASSLVGRAYNEQFF
TGTGCCAGCAGCTTGGTCGGGAGGGCCTACAATGAGCAGTTCTTC
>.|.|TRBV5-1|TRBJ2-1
CASSLNGDSYNEQFF
TGCGCCAGCAGCTTGAACGGAGACTCCTACAATGAGCAGTTCTTC
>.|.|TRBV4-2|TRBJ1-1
CASSRPTGNTEAFF
TGTGCCAGCAGCCGACCGACAGGAAACACTGAAGCTTTCTTT